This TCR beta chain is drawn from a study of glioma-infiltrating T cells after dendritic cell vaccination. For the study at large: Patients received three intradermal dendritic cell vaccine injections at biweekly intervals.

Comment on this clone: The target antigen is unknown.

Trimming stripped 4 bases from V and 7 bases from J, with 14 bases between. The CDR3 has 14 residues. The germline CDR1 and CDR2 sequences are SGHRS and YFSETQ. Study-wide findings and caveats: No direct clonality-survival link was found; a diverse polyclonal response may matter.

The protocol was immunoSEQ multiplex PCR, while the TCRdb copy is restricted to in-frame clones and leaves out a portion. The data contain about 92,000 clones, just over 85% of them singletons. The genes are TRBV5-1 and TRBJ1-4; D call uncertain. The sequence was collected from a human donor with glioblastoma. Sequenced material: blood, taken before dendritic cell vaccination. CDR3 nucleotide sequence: TGCGCCAGCAGCAAGGGCCCGGAGGGTGAAAAACTGTTTTTT. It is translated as CASSKGPEGEKLFF.